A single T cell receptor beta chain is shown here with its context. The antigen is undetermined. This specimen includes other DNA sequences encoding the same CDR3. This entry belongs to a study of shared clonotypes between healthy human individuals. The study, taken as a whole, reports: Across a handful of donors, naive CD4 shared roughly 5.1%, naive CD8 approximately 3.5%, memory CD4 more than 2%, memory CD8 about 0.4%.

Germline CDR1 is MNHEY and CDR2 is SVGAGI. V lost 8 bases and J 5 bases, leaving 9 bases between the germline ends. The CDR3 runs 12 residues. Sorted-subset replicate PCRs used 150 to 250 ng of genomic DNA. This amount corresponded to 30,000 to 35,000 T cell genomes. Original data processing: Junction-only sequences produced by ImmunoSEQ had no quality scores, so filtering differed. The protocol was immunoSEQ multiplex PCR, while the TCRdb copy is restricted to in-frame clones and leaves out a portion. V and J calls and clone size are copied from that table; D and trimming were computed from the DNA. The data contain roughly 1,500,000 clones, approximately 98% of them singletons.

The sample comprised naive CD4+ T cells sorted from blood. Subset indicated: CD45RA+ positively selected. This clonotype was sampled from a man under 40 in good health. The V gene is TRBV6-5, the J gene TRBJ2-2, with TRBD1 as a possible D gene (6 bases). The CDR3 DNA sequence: TGTGCCAGCCGCAGGGGAACCGGGGAGCTGTTTTTT. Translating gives CASRRGTGELFF.